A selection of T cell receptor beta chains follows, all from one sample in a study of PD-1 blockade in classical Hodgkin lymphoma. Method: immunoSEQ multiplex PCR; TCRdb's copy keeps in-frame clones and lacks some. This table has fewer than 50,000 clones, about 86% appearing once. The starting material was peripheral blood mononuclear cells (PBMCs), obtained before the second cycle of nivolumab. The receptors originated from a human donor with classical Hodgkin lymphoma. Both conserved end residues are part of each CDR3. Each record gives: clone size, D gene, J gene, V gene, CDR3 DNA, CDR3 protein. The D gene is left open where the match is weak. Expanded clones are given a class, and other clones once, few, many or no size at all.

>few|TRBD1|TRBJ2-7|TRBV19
TGTGCCAGTAGTATCGGGACAGGCTCCTACGAGCAGTACTTC
CASSIGTGSYEQYF
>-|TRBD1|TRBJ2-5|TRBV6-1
TGTGCCAGCAGTTTCAGAGAGGGGGCAGGAGAGACCCAGTACTTC
CASSFREGAGETQYF
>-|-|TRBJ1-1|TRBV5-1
TGCGCCAGCAGCTCACAGGGTTCGGGTGCTTTCTTT
CASSSQGSGAFF
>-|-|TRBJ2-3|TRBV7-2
TGTGCCAGCAGCGCCCTGTCGTTGAGCACAGATACGCAGTATTTT
CASSALSLSTDTQYF
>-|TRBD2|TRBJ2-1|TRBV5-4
TGTGCCAGCAGCCCACCCGGTCTAGCGGGGGATTACAATGAGCAGTTCTTC
CASSPPGLAGDYNEQFF
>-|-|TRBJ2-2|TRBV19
TGTGCCAGTAGCCTCACAGGGCGAACCGGGGAGCTGTTTTTT
CASSLTGRTGELFF
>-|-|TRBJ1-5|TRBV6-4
TGTGCCAGCAGTGAGGGGAGCAATCAGCCCCAGCATTTT
CASSEGSNQPQHF
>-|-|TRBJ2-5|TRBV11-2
TGTGCCAGCAGCCCCCGGGGGCAAGAGACCCAGTACTTC
CASSPRGQETQYF
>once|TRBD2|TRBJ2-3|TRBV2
TGTGCCATAGGACTAGCAGATACGCAGTATTTT
CAIGLADTQYF
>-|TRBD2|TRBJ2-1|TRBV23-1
TGCGCCAGCAGTCAATCGACGGCTAGCGGGGATTTCAGTGAGCAGTTCTTC
CASSQSTASGDFSEQFF
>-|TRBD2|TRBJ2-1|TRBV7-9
TGTGCCAGCAGCTTAGCAGCGGGGGGCCTCAATGAGCAGTTCTTC
CASSLAAGGLNEQFF
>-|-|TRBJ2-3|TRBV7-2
TGTGCCAGCAGCTTTTCAAGTCCCTTCACAGATACGCAGTATTTT
CASSFSSPFTDTQYF
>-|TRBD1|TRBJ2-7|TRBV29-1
TGCAGCGTTGTCAGGGGGTACGAGCAGTACTTC
CSVVRGYEQYF
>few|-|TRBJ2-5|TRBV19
TGTGCCAGTAGTATCAGCTGGGGAGAGACCCAGTACTTC
CASSISWGETQYF
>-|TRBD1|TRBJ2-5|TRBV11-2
TGTGCCAGCAGCGTCCGGGACAGGGGGAGCGAGACCCAGTACTTC
CASSVRDRGSETQYF
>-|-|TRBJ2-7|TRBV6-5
TGTGCCAGCAGTTACTCTTCCGAGCAGTACTTC
CASSYSSEQYF
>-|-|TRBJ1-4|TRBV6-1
TGTGCCAGCAGTGGCGAGAGGGGTGAAAAACTGTTTTTT
CASSGERGEKLFF
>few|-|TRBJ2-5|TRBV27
TGTGCCAGCAGTTCCTTAGCGGACCAAGAGACCCAGTACTTC
CASSSLADQETQYF
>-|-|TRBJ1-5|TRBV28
TGTGCCAGCAGTTTATTGCCTCGGTGGAGCCGCAATCAGCCCCAGCATTTT
CASSLLPRWSRNQPQHF
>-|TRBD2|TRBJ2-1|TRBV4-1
TGCGCCAGCAGCCAAGATCCCGGGGAGGGCTACAATGAGCAGTTCTTC
CASSQDPGEGYNEQFF
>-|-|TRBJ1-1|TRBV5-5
TGTGCCAGCAGCGGGGGACTCTTGAACACTGAAGCTTTCTTT
CASSGGLLNTEAFF
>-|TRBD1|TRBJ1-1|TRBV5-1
TGCGCCAGCAGCTTAACGACAGGGGATAACACTGAAGCTTTCTTT
CASSLTTGDNTEAFF
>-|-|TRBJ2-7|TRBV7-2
TGTGCCAGCAGCTTAGGTAGACTGAAGACACTCTACGAGCAGTACTTC
CASSLGRLKTLYEQYF
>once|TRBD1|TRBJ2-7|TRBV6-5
TGTGCCAGCAGTTACACACCGGGACAGGCTGCCTACGAGCAGTACTTC
CASSYTPGQAAYEQYF
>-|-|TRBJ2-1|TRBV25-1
TGTGCCAGCAGTGGCAGTGGCCTAGCGTCCTACAATGAGCAGTTCTTC
CASSGSGLASYNEQFF
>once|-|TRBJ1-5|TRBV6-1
TGTGCCAGCAGTTGGGGACGGGGCAATCAGCCCCAGCATTTT
CASSWGRGNQPQHF
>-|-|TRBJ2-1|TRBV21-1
TGTGCCAGCAGCAAAGGCCCTAGCGGGGACTCCTACAATGAGCAGTTCTTC
CASSKGPSGDSYNEQFF
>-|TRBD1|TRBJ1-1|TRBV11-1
TGTGCCAGCAGCTTTCCCAGCTCAGGGGGCGAGAGCACTGAAGCTTTCTTT
CASSFPSSGGESTEAFF
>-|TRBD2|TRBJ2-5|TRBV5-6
TGTGCCAGCAGAAAAACTAGCGGGGGGCACCAAGAGACCCAGTACTTC
CASRKTSGGHQETQYF
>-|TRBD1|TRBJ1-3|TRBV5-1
TGCGCCAGCAGCCCTACAGGGGCTGGAAACACCATATATTTT
CASSPTGAGNTIYF
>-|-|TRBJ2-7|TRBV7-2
TGTGCCAGCAGCCACACGTCGGGGGTTAGGTACGAGCAGTACTTC
CASSHTSGVRYEQYF
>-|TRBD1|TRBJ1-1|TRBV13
TGTGCCAGCAGCTTAACAGGGGAGGCTTTCTTT
CASSLTGEAFF
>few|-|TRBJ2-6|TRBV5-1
TGCGCCAGCAGGTCAGGACAGCACCTATCTGGGGCCAACGTCCTGACTTTC
CASRSGQHLSGANVLTF
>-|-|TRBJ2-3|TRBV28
TGTGCCAGCAGACCACAGGTTACAGATACGCAGTATTTT
CASRPQVTDTQYF
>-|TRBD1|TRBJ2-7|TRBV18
TGTGCCAGCTCACCCCGAGGGACAGACTACGAGCAGTACTTC
CASSPRGTDYEQYF
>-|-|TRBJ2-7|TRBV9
TGTGCCAGCAGCGTTGGCGCTGCCTACGAGCAGTACTTC
CASSVGAAYEQYF
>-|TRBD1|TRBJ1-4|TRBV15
TGTGCCACCAGCGAACGGACAGGGCACGAAAAACTGTTTTTT
CATSERTGHEKLFF
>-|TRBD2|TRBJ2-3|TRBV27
TGTGCCAGTAAAACTAGCGGGGTCACAGATACGCAGTATTTT
CASKTSGVTDTQYF
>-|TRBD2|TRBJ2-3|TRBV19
TGTGCCACCCTAGCGGGGGGGACAGATACGCAGTATTTT
CATLAGGTDTQYF
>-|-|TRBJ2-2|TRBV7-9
TGTGCCAGCACCTGGGTGGGCACCGGGGAGCTGTTTTTT
CASTWVGTGELFF
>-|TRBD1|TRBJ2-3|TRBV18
TGTGCCAGCTCACCACGGACAGGGTCGACAGATACGCAGTATTTT
CASSPRTGSTDTQYF
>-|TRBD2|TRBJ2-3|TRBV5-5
TGTGCCAGCAGCACACCGGGACTAGCGCCTTCAGGTACGCAGTATTTT
CASSTPGLAPSGTQYF
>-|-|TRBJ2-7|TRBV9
TGTGCCAGCAGCGCCGGGGGGACGGGACAAGTGCAGTACTTC
CASSAGGTGQVQYF
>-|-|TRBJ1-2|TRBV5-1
TGCGCCAGCAGCTCCACATCAGGGGCCTATGGCTACACCTTC
CASSSTSGAYGYTF
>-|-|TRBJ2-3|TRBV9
TGTGCCAGCAGCCTCGAAAGGGGTCGCTTTAACACAGATACGCAGTATTTT
CASSLERGRFNTDTQYF
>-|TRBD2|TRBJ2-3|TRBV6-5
TGTGCCAGCAGTTCCCACTGGGCTAGCGGGACAGATACGCAGTATTTT
CASSSHWASGTDTQYF
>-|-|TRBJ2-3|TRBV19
TGTGCCAGTAGTATGACGTTGGTCCATACGCAGTATTTT
CASSMTLVHTQYF
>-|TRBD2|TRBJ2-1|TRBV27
TGTGCCAGCAGTCCTAGGGGGACTAGCGGTTACAATGAGCAGTTCTTC
CASSPRGTSGYNEQFF
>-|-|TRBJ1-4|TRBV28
TGTGCCAGCAGCCCTGGACAGTATGAAAAACTGTTTTTT
CASSPGQYEKLFF
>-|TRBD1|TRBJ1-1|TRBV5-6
TGTGCCAGCAGCACCCGGACAGGGAGAGTTAAGAACACTGAAGCTTTCTTT
CASSTRTGRVKNTEAFF